These 5 T cell receptor beta chains were all obtained from the same sample, sequenced in a study of T cells after yellow fever vaccination. One entry per CDR3 protein, called by TCRdb with MiXCR from the 5' RACE reads. The table lists hundreds of thousands of distinct CDR3 sequences, roughly 6.2% of them singletons. The sequenced sample was PBMCs, obtained 5 days after the yellow fever booster vaccination. These receptors originate from a young man who received the YFV17D yellow fever vaccine.

This clonotype appeared a few times. J is TRBJ2-1 and V is TRBV20-1, with D possibly being TRBD2 (6 bases). Germline-derived CDR1 and CDR2 are DFQATT and SNEGSKA (reference sequence). The CDR3 has 15 residues. The V and J ends lost 0 bases and 7 bases respectively, with 16 bases between them. The chain's CDR3 is CSARDPPPSVNEQFF. The DNA of the CDR3 is TGCAGTGCTAGAGACCCCCCCCCTAGCGTGAATGAGCAGTTCTTC.

This clonotype showed up many times. The rearrangement uses TRBV24-1 and TRBJ2-1; D call uncertain. Trimming removed 4 bases at V and 1 base at J, with 19 bases between. This CDR3 has 18 residues. Germline CDR1 is KGHDR and CDR2 is SFDVKD. The CDR3 DNA sequence: TGTGCCACCAGTGACCCCGGACGTTCGGATGGGTCCTACAATGAGCAGTTCTTC. This codes for CATSDPGRSDGSYNEQFF.

Many counts were recorded for this clonotype. CDR3 in DNA: TGCAGCGTGGAGACTAGCGTCTCCTACGAGCAGTACTTC. It codes for CSVETSVSYEQYF. The V call is TRBV29-1, the J call TRBJ2-7, with 8 bases matching TRBD2. The length of the CDR3 is 13 residues. J gave up 0 bases and V 6 bases, and 4 bases lay outside the gene matches. Per germline, CDR1 SQVTM and CDR2 ANQGSEA.

This clonotype was observed a few times. CDR3 sequence reads: CASSRDYPTDTQYF. CDR3 DNA: TGCGCCAGCAGCAGGGACTATCCCACAGATACGCAGTATTTT. The chain has TRBV5-1 and TRBJ2-3; TRBD2 aligns across 7 bases. The CDR3 covers 14 residues. Germline lookup yields CDR1 SGHRS and CDR2 YFSETQ. The junction had 4 bases not matched to a gene; V was cut back by 4 bases and J by 2 bases.

V and J are TRBV9 and TRBJ2-1, with D perhaps TRBD2 (5 bases). The CDR3 runs 13 residues. CDR1 and CDR2 (germline): SGDLS, YYNGEE. Deletions cut 2 bases from V and 3 bases from J, with 6 bases between. CDR3 region: CASSVRDYNEQFF. CDR3 nucleotides: TGTGCCAGCAGCGTGAGGGACTACAATGAGCAGTTCTTC.